Following are 7 T cell receptor beta chains from one sample sequenced in a study of CD8+ T cells in alopecia areata (dated by TCRdb to 2016 to 2018). Taken with the paper, the label for treatment or condition translates to: oral pan-JAK inhibitor, 5-10 mg twice daily. Receptors were amplified or captured by the immunoSEQ multiplex PCR assay. To provide template for TCR sequencing, every sample had RNA extracted and reverse transcribed into cDNA. TCRdb took this table from immuneACCESS and kept in-frame rearrangements with V and J called. Such tables lack part of the clones; where checked against another copy, unresolved V genes explain under half of the gap, and the rest is unexplained. The sample table holds 200,000 or so clones, of which less than 50% were seen once. Of the sample, 2% to 3% is held by the ten largest clones. The source material was CD4+ T cells sorted from blood, sampled at approximately week 36, from a patient treated with tofacitinib. The receptors shown here come from a human donor with alopecia areata.

This clone was recorded a few times. The chain uses TRBV19 and TRBJ2-3; no clear D gene. V lost 10 bases and J 3 bases, leaving 11 bases between the germline ends. Germline V lookup: CDR1 LNHDA, CDR2 SQIVND (reference sequence). The CDR3 loop spans 12 amino acids. This CDR3 is CATSPLTDTQYF. DNA for the CDR3: TGTGCCACCAGCCCGCTTACAGATACGCAGTATTTT.

The V and J genes are TRBV28 and TRBJ2-1, with 12 bases fitting TRBD2. The CDR3 sequence is 17 residues long. The junction had 9 bases not matched to a gene; V was cut back by 6 bases and J by 3 bases. Germline-derived CDR1 and CDR2 are MDHEN and SYDVKM. The CDR3 sequence is CASRRLAGAPFYNEQFF. As DNA, the CDR3 is TGTGCCAGCAGGCGACTAGCGGGAGCGCCTTTCTACAATGAGCAGTTCTTC.

The chain employs TRBV6-6 and TRBJ1-1; TRBD1 might be the D (5 bases). Trimming took off 5 bases at V and 1 base at J, with 11 bases between the two ends. The CDR3 is made up of 14 amino acids. Germline loops: CDR1 MNHNY, CDR2 SVGAGI (reference sequence). The CDR3 nucleotides read TGTGCCAGCAGTGGCCGGGGGAGGAACACTGAAGCTTTCTTT. Its translation is CASSGRGRNTEAFF.

This rearrangement joins TRBV18 to TRBJ1-1; 11 positions agree with TRBD1. The CDR3 contains 14 residues. V dropped 4 bases and J dropped 3; count of bases not matched to a gene: 1. Germline CDR1 and CDR2: KGHSH and LQKENI. The CDR3 is CASSRDRGDTEAFF. The DNA of the CDR3 is TGTGCCAGCTCACGGGACAGGGGGGACACTGAAGCTTTCTTT. The full variable domain, its missing parts supplied by reference TRBV18 and TRBJ1-1, is NAGVMQNPRHLVRRRGQEARLRCSPMKGHSHVYWYRQLPEEGLKFMVYLQKENIIDESGMPKERFSAEFPKEGPSILRIQQVVRGDSAAYFCASSRDRGDTEAFFGQGTRLTVV.

In its sample, this clone was seen a few times. The V gene is TRBV11-2, the J gene TRBJ2-5; a possible D gene is TRBD1 (6 bases). TRBJ2-7 matches the DNA end more closely, so the J call is doubtful. Germline CDR1 is SGHAT and CDR2 is FQNNGV. The CDR3 sequence is 15 residues long. In DNA form, the CDR3 reads TGTGCCAGCAGAATAACACCTGGGGGCCCCTACGAGCAGTACTTC. Its protein is CASRITPGGPYEQYF.

This clone occurred once. The V and J genes are TRBV5-1 and TRBJ2-1; 9 positions match TRBD2. CDR1 and CDR2 (germline): SGHRS, YFSETQ. The CDR3 length is 16 residues. J was trimmed by 4 bases and V by 4 bases; bases with no gene match: 9. CDR3 sequence: CASSASPTSGYNEQFF. CDR3 DNA: TGCGCCAGCAGCGCCTCCCCGACTAGCGGATACAATGAGCAGTTCTTC.

This clone came up a few times. The chain has TRBV29-1 and TRBJ1-1, with 9 nucleotides matching TRBD1. The CDR3 contains 11 residues. V dropped 7 bases and J dropped 5; count of bases not matched to a gene: 2. Germline CDR1 is SQVTM and CDR2 is ANQGSEA. The CDR3 loop is CSADRGTEAFF. The CDR3 region has the DNA TGCAGCGCAGACAGGGGGACTGAAGCTTTCTTT.